The TCR beta chain under discussion was sequenced for a study of T cells in tuberculosis. At the level of the study: The T cells targeted glucose monomycolate, a mycobacterial lipid, via CD1B.

At study entry, adolescents had tuberculin skin tests and IGRA screening. CDR3 length: 15 amino acids. Trimming took 5 bases from V and 5 from J, leaving 18 bases between them. Germline CDR1 is SGHAT and CDR2 is FQNNGV. Study conclusions and caveats: Active tuberculosis alpha repertoires lay closer to GMM-specific TCRs than controls'. Active tuberculosis cases were adults; controls were adolescents.

Comments on this clone: Its antigen is unknown.

Sequencing was performed with immunoSEQ multiplex PCR; in TCRdb, only in-frame clones are kept and a portion is missing. The sample has about 30,000 clones, about 90% seen once. V usage is TRBV11-2 and J usage is TRBJ2-5; D possibly corresponds to TRBD2 (5 bases). The sequenced material came from PBMCs. The receptor was isolated from a donor aged 5-35 years with latent tuberculosis or without tuberculosis infection. The chain's CDR3 is CASSPTDSRRETQYF. Here the CDR3 DNA reads TGTGCCAGCAGCCCGACGGACTCACGTCGGGAGACCCAGTACTTC.